These T cell receptor beta chains were read from a single sample in a study of T cell responses to AZD1222 COVID-19 vaccine. Method: immunoSEQ multiplex PCR; TCRdb's copy keeps in-frame clones and lacks some. This sample carries about 130,000 clones, 75% to 85% of them seen once, and the ten largest clones take 7.9%. The sequencing used peripheral blood, collected 28 days after the second dose of the MenACWY control vaccine. The receptors shown here come from an adult who received the MenACWY meningococcal vaccine as a control. Both conserved end residues are part of each CDR3. A D gene is named only where the DNA matches it firmly. Part of the rows lack a size; the others show once, few, many or a class for expanded clones.

TRBV5-1,TRBJ1-1,NA,NA,CASSLAPGGNTEAFF,TGCGCCAGCAGCTTGGCCCCGGGAGGGAATACTGAAGCTTTCTTT
TRBV6-5,TRBJ2-2,TRBD1,NA,CASSPGTGVAGELFF,TGTGCCAGCAGTCCCGGGACAGGTGTCGCCGGGGAGCTGTTTTTT
TRBV30,TRBJ1-2,NA,once,CAWSGGGNYGYTF,TGTGCCTGGAGTGGAGGGGGGAACTATGGCTACACCTTC
TRBV6-2/TRBV6-3,TRBJ2-7,TRBD2,NA,CASSYRSAGSGRNSYEQYF,TGTGCCAGCAGTTACCGTTCAGCCGGCTCCGGGAGGAATTCCTACGAGCAGTACTTC
TRBV7-3,TRBJ2-1,TRBD2,NA,CASSISAGGSYNEQFF,TGTGCCAGCAGTATCAGCGCGGGAGGTTCCTACAATGAGCAGTTCTTC
TRBV10-3,TRBJ2-3,TRBD2,once,CAVAGGRGTDTQYF,TGTGCCGTCGCGGGGGGCCGCGGCACAGATACGCAGTATTTT
TRBV5-1,TRBJ1-4,NA,NA,CASSFAGRDEKLFF,TGCGCCAGCAGCTTTGCAGGGAGGGATGAAAAACTGTTTTTT
TRBV2,TRBJ2-7,NA,NA,CASSDQGSSYEQYF,TGTGCCAGCAGTGACCAGGGGAGCTCCTACGAGCAGTACTTC
TRBV7-2,TRBJ2-5,NA,NA,CASTRGGLGETQYF,TGTGCCAGCACCCGTGGAGGGCTGGGGGAGACCCAGTACTTC
TRBV30,TRBJ1-5,NA,NA,CAWSAGASNQPQHF,TGTGCCTGGAGTGCAGGGGCGAGCAATCAGCCCCAGCATTTT
TRBV7-6,TRBJ2-7,TRBD2,NA,CASSGGRGYEQYF,TGTGCCAGCAGCGGCGGGAGGGGCTACGAGCAGTACTTC
TRBV10-3,TRBJ1-5,NA,NA,CAISAEGTGQPQHF,TGTGCCATCAGTGCCGAAGGGACGGGTCAGCCCCAGCATTTT
TRBV7-9,TRBJ1-4,TRBD1,NA,CASSQWTGVGEKLFF,TGTGCCAGCAGCCAGTGGACAGGGGTCGGCGAAAAACTGTTTTTT
TRBV6-2/TRBV6-3,TRBJ2-7,NA,NA,CASSYGRDYEQYF,TGTGCCAGCAGTTACGGAAGGGACTACGAGCAGTACTTC
TRBV4-1,TRBJ1-3,NA,NA,CASSLTDLGSGNTIYF,TGCGCCAGCAGCCTTACGGACCTCGGGTCTGGAAACACCATATATTTT
TRBV12-3/TRBV12-4,TRBJ1-2,TRBD1,NA,CASTRTGTGYTF,TGTGCCAGCACCAGGACAGGGACCGGCTACACCTTC
TRBV6-5,TRBJ2-5,NA,NA,CASSYSLGSWEETQYF,TGTGCCAGCAGTTACTCACTCGGGAGTTGGGAAGAGACCCAGTACTTC
TRBV6-2/TRBV6-3,TRBJ1-5,NA,NA,CASSYSYGQPQHF,TGTGCCAGCAGTTACTCGTACGGTCAGCCCCAGCATTTT
TRBV15,TRBJ2-2,NA,NA,CATSRDTVGRQNTGELFF,TGTGCCACCAGCAGAGATACGGTTGGGCGGCAGAACACCGGGGAGCTGTTTTTT
TRBV30,TRBJ2-2,NA,NA,CAWRPSPSTGELFF,TGTGCCTGGAGGCCTAGTCCGTCCACCGGGGAGCTGTTTTTT